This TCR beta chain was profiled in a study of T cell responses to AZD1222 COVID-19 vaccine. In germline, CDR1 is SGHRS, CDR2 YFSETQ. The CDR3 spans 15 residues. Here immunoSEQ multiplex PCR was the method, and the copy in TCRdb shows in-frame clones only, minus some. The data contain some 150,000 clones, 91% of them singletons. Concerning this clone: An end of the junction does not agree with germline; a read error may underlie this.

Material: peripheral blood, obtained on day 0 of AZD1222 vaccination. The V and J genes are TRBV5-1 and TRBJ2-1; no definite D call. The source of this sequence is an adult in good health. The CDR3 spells CASSLETSSYNEQFF. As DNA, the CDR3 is TGCGCCAGCAGTTTGGAGACAAGCTCCTACAATGAGCAGTTCTTC.